This T cell receptor beta chain is from a study of shared clonotypes between healthy human individuals. Study at large: A couple of female and a few male donors aged 18 to 49 were enrolled.

Looked up from germline, CDR1 is MDHEN and CDR2 is SYDVKM. The CDR3 is made up of 13 amino acids. V lost 4 bases to trimming and J lost 1 base, with 6 bases between them. Study-level findings and limits: As a rule, naive subsets had a larger estimated richness than memory subsets.

This clone has just one count. The antigen is undetermined. The assay ran at deep level. As originally analysed: Filtering differed because ImmunoSEQ produced junction-only sequences that carried no quality scores. Profiled with immunoSEQ multiplex PCR; TCRdb holds only in-frame clones, not every one. V and J calls and clone size are those listed in that table; D and trimming were worked out from the DNA. The data contain fewer than 850,000 clones, 72% of them singletons. The sequence was collected from a woman aged 25 to 39 in good health. Specimen: memory CD4+ T cells sorted from blood. Subset specified: CD45RA-negative fraction. The chain has TRBV28 and TRBJ2-3; D call uncertain. Written as DNA, the CDR3 is TGTGCCAGCAGTTCAAGGGGCACAGATACGCAGTATTTT. This sequence encodes CASSSRGTDTQYF.